This TCR beta chain originates from a study of blood T cell repertoires in COVID-19. Study details: From the United States, Italy and Spain came samples of acute and convalescent COVID-19. PBMCs, B-cell-depleted T cells, or T cells provided the cDNA or gDNA that made up the material.

This clone was counted a few times. V lost 6 bases and J 5 bases, leaving 11 bases between the germline ends. CDR1 is ENHRY, CDR2 SYGVKD, per germline. The length of the CDR3 is 12 residues. Original analysis: Counts of nucleated cells, estimated from reference gene primer amplification, were obtained. Produced via immunoSEQ multiplex PCR; TCRdb's table is partial and in-frame only. The V and J calls and clone size come from that table; D and trimming were worked out from the DNA. Altogether 93,000 or so clones are present, about 80% being singletons, with the ten largest covering 12%. The sample taken for sequencing was peripheral blood. The rearrangement links TRBV10-3 to TRBJ2-7; D may be TRBD1 (6 bases). The receptor comes from a human donor in a cohort sampled during active COVID-19. The CDR3: CAIRTNRDEQYF. CDR3 nucleotides: TGTGCCATCAGAACCAACAGGGACGAGCAGTACTTC.